A selection of T cell receptor beta chains follows, all from one sample in a study of Ad26.COV2.S vaccination and SARS-CoV-2 variants. Some clones are missing from TCRdb's copy, which holds only in-frame ones; the method was immunoSEQ multiplex PCR. The data show about 400,000 clones, approximately 89% seen once. Sequenced material: peripheral blood, taken in a trial of Ad26.COV2.S vaccine versus placebo. The receptor set was obtained from a person aged 18-60 years who received the Ad26.COV2.S COVID-19 vaccine or a placebo. Each CDR3 is given without its conserved first and last residue. Clone size appears in some rows only: once, few, many, or a class for an expanded clone.

v_gene: TRBV30
abundance: .
j_gene: TRBJ1-1
CDR3aa: AWSGGLGEGTEAF

v_gene: TRBV7-2
abundance: .
j_gene: TRBJ1-2
CDR3aa: ASSPIRTGEGYT

v_gene: TRBV5-1
abundance: .
j_gene: TRBJ2-6
CDR3aa: ASSWTGGGTGANVLT

v_gene: TRBV7-9
abundance: .
j_gene: TRBJ1-1
CDR3aa: ASSEQGRSTEAF

v_gene: TRBV6-1
abundance: .
j_gene: TRBJ2-3
CDR3aa: ASSELQGGDTQY

v_gene: TRBV15
abundance: .
j_gene: TRBJ2-1
CDR3aa: ATSIQGRNEQF

v_gene: TRBV11-2
abundance: .
j_gene: TRBJ2-1
CDR3aa: ASSLDIEQF

v_gene: TRBV5-4
abundance: .
j_gene: TRBJ2-1
CDR3aa: ASSPRKGTSYNEQF

v_gene: TRBV5-4
abundance: .
j_gene: TRBJ2-1
CDR3aa: ASSLERELNEQF

v_gene: TRBV6-5
abundance: .
j_gene: TRBJ2-7
CDR3aa: ASRGAYEQY

v_gene: TRBV5-6
abundance: once
j_gene: TRBJ2-1
CDR3aa: ASSRVAYNEQF

v_gene: TRBV5-6
abundance: once
j_gene: TRBJ1-1
CDR3aa: ASGRLNTEAF

v_gene: TRBV25-1
abundance: .
j_gene: TRBJ2-3
CDR3aa: ASSEWGRQGHSTDTQY

v_gene: TRBV6-4
abundance: .
j_gene: TRBJ2-6
CDR3aa: ASSDRAGANVLT

v_gene: TRBV18
abundance: .
j_gene: TRBJ2-5
CDR3aa: ASSPVAGGLGETQY

v_gene: TRBV18
abundance: .
j_gene: TRBJ2-7
CDR3aa: ASSPTSSYEQY

v_gene: TRBV9
abundance: once
j_gene: TRBJ2-5
CDR3aa: ASSFTGQETQY

v_gene: TRBV28
abundance: .
j_gene: TRBJ2-2
CDR3aa: ASSSSGVTGELF

v_gene: TRBV14
abundance: few
j_gene: TRBJ2-6
CDR3aa: ASSLHSGANVLT

v_gene: TRBV18
abundance: .
j_gene: TRBJ2-3
CDR3aa: ASSPQGIATDTQY

v_gene: TRBV15
abundance: .
j_gene: TRBJ1-3
CDR3aa: ATSRDEGNTIY

v_gene: TRBV5-1
abundance: .
j_gene: TRBJ2-7
CDR3aa: ASSPDIDSYEQY

v_gene: TRBV10-3
abundance: .
j_gene: TRBJ2-2
CDR3aa: AISDTISGELF

v_gene: TRBV11-2
abundance: .
j_gene: TRBJ1-4
CDR3aa: ASRSSGTVNEKLF

v_gene: TRBV5-1
abundance: .
j_gene: TRBJ2-7
CDR3aa: ASSAHRGIAYEQY

v_gene: TRBV6-5
abundance: once
j_gene: TRBJ2-7
CDR3aa: ASSYGTLPYEQY

v_gene: TRBV19
abundance: .
j_gene: TRBJ2-3
CDR3aa: ASSIRGTGPPY

v_gene: TRBV5-1
abundance: .
j_gene: TRBJ2-2
CDR3aa: ASSVLSGELF

v_gene: TRBV29-1
abundance: .
j_gene: TRBJ1-1
CDR3aa: SALGQVNTEAF